A selection of T cell receptor beta chains follows, all from one sample in a study of blood T cell repertoires in COVID-19. TCRdb's copy holds only in-frame clones and misses some; the assay was immunoSEQ multiplex PCR. The data contain more than 95,000 clones, about 80% of them singletons. The sequenced material came from peripheral blood. The origin of the receptors is a woman between 50 and 59 years old with acute or convalescent COVID-19. CDR3s include the opening cysteine and the closing phenylalanine or tryptophan.

j_call: TRBJ1-1
v_call: TRBV13
cdr3_aa: CASCPGGDLNTEAFF

j_call: TRBJ1-1
v_call: TRBV6-2/TRBV6-3
cdr3_aa: CASSQRGQGFFTEAFF

j_call: TRBJ1-1
v_call: TRBV7-3
cdr3_aa: CASSPQGRSTEAFF

j_call: TRBJ2-7
v_call: TRBV4-2
cdr3_aa: CASSQRPDSSYEQYF

j_call: TRBJ1-1
v_call: TRBV25-1
cdr3_aa: CASSGQGNTEAFF

j_call: TRBJ2-1
v_call: TRBV11-3
cdr3_aa: CASSLGNGGRADEQFF

j_call: TRBJ1-2
v_call: TRBV13
cdr3_aa: CASSLLSRTENYGYTF

j_call: TRBJ2-7
v_call: TRBV5-4
cdr3_aa: CAVLSGGSYEQYF

j_call: TRBJ1-5
v_call: TRBV15
cdr3_aa: CATSRDRGIQPQHF

j_call: TRBJ2-1
v_call: TRBV11-2
cdr3_aa: CASSLEASGGLGYNEQFF

j_call: TRBJ2-3
v_call: TRBV20-1
cdr3_aa: CSAPFRGTQYF

j_call: TRBJ2-2
v_call: TRBV9
cdr3_aa: CASSVGNGAYTGELFF

j_call: TRBJ2-1
v_call: TRBV14
cdr3_aa: CASSYPSGLQFF

j_call: TRBJ1-1
v_call: TRBV19
cdr3_aa: CASTDRGQLNTEAFF